This TCR beta chain derives from a study of blood T cell repertoires in COVID-19. Study-wide context: Nucleic acid was either cDNA or gDNA, and it came from T cells, B-cell-depleted T cells, or PBMCs.

As processed by the authors: Estimation of nucleated cell counts was performed using reference gene primer amplification. TCRdb's table, derived via immunoSEQ multiplex PCR, lists solely in-frame clones and lacks some. For V, J and clone size, that table is used; D and trimming come from the DNA. The sample includes approximately 75,000 clones, about 89% seen only once; the top ten take around 0.6%. The CDR3 length is 15 residues. V was pared by 6 bases and J by 1 base, with 4 bases of the junction left unmatched. Germline V gives CDR1 MNHEY, CDR2 SVGAGI. Source material: peripheral blood. The genes are TRBV6-5 and TRBJ2-7, with 12 bases identical to TRBD1. The receptor was isolated from a man aged 60-69 years with acute or convalescent COVID-19. Here the CDR3 reads CASSPGQGASYEQYF. CDR3 nucleotides: TGTGCCAGCAGCCCGGGACAGGGGGCATCCTACGAGCAGTACTTC.